The next 11 T cell receptor beta chains were all read from a single sample in a study of blood T cell repertoires in COVID-19. The protocol was immunoSEQ multiplex PCR, while the TCRdb copy is restricted to in-frame clones and leaves out a portion. The sample contains about 210,000 clones, approximately 90% of which appear only once. Sequencing input: PBMCs or T cells enriched from blood (not recorded which). All receptors come from a woman aged 40-49 years in a cohort exposed to, infected with or recovered from COVID-19 (not recorded which).

Written as DNA, the CDR3 is TGTGCCAGCAGCTCGACAGGGGGGGATTACTACGAGCAGTACTTC. Residues: CASSSTGGDYYEQYF. The J gene is TRBJ2-7, the V gene TRBV7-9; 9 positions match TRBD1. The J segment lost 3 bases and the V segment lost 4 bases, leaving 7 bases of the junction unmatched. Germline V lookup: CDR1 SEHNR, CDR2 FQNEAQ (reference sequence). This CDR3 spans 15 amino acids. Drawing the rest from reference TRBV7-9 and TRBJ2-7, the complete variable domain is DTGVSQNPRHKITKRGQNVTFRCDPISEHNRLYWYRQTLGQGPEFLTYFQNEAQLEKSRLLSDRFSAERPKGSFSTLEIQRTEQGDSAMYLCASSSTGGDYYEQYFGPGTRLTVT.

CDR3 sequence reads: CSVRGQETQYF. The CDR3 region has the DNA TGCAGCGTTAGGGGGCAAGAGACCCAGTACTTC. V is TRBV20-1 and J is TRBJ2-5; possibly TRBD1 for D (6 bases). Germline V gives CDR1 DFQATT, CDR2 SNEGSKA (reference sequence). The CDR3 is made up of 11 amino acids.

The chain joins TRBV19 to TRBJ1-5; D unclear. The CDR3 has 14 residues. From germline, CDR1 is LNHDA and CDR2 SQIVND (reference sequence). The ends were cut back, 6 bases at V and 0 bases at J, with 9 bases in the middle. Here the CDR3 reads CASRPVYSNQPQHF. Here the CDR3 DNA reads TGTGCCAGTAGGCCAGTTTATAGCAATCAGCCCCAGCATTTT.

The chain employs TRBV25-1 and TRBJ2-1; 7 nucleotides agree with TRBD2. The junction had 13 bases not matched to a gene; V was cut back by 8 bases and J by 6 bases. This CDR3 contains 15 residues. The germline gives CDR1 MGHDK, CDR2 SYGVNS. The DNA of the CDR3 is TGTGCCAGCGTCTTAGGGAGGGGAGGTTTCAATGAGCAGTTCTTC. The encoded protein is CASVLGRGGFNEQFF.

This clone has more than one count but fewer than ten. The genes are TRBV24-1 and TRBJ2-5; 7 nucleotides line up with TRBD1. This CDR3 is 14 amino acids long. CDR1 is KGHDR and CDR2 is SFDVKD in the germline V gene. V trimming: 3 bases; J trimming: 5 bases; junction bases outside the gene matches: 5. This CDR3 reads CATSDPRQGETQYF. The DNA for the CDR3 is TGTGCCACCAGTGATCCCCGACAGGGTGAGACCCAGTACTTC.

The chain uses TRBV29-1 and TRBJ1-2; possible D gene TRBD1, 6 bases. Germline V gene sequence: CDR1 SQVTM, CDR2 ANQGSEA. Trimming cost V 4 bases and J 5 bases, with 14 bases left between them. There are 13 residues in the CDR3. The CDR3 here is CSVGLGARYGYTF. DNA of the CDR3: TGCAGCGTTGGTCTGGGGGCGCGTTATGGCTACACCTTC.

Details on this clone: Other DNA sequences within the sample encode an identical CDR3. The chain is built from TRBV3-1 (or the pseudogene TRBV3-2) and TRBJ1-1, with D perhaps matching TRBD1 (6 bases). CDR3 length: 14 residues. Per germline, CDR1 LGHDT and CDR2 YNNKEL (reference sequence). The V end lost 3 bases, the J end lost 2 bases, and 10 bases lay between the germline ends. The chain's CDR3 is CASSHRDTNTEAFF. Here the CDR3 DNA reads TGTGCCAGCAGCCACAGGGACACTAACACTGAAGCTTTCTTT.

The chain couples TRBV5-1 to TRBJ2-7; 15 positions agree with TRBD2. This CDR3 has 17 amino acids. Trimming at V came to 4 bases and at J to 2 bases, leaving 7 bases not matched to a gene. Germline V lookup: CDR1 SGHRS, CDR2 YFSETQ. Here the CDR3 reads CASSDRTSGGGTYEQYF. Written as DNA, the CDR3 is TGCGCCAGCAGCGACAGGACTAGCGGGGGGGGAACCTACGAGCAGTACTTC.

The CDR3 region is CASSPGETQYF. CDR3 bases: TGTGCCAGCAGTCCCGGGGAGACCCAGTACTTC. The V gene is TRBV6-5, the J gene TRBJ2-5; the D is unclear. The CDR3 runs 11 residues. Per the germline V gene, CDR1 is MNHEY and CDR2 is SVGAGI. V lost 5 bases to trimming and J lost 5 bases, with 6 bases between them.

The chain uses TRBV5-4 and TRBJ1-1, with 10 bases fitting TRBD1. V gave up 4 bases and J gave up 7 bases; unmatched junction bases: 7. The CDR3 covers 14 residues. Germline V CDR1 and CDR2: SGHNT, YYREEE (reference sequence). The CDR3 bases are TGTGCCAGCAGCGGCTGGACAGGGGGTTATGAAGCTTTCTTT. Translated, it gives CASSGWTGGYEAFF.

The J gene is TRBJ2-3, the V gene TRBV4-1, with TRBD2 matching 8 bases. There are 19 residues in the CDR3. Germline V lookup: CDR1 MGHRA, CDR2 YSYEKL. Trimming removed 0 bases from V and 0 bases from J; junction bases left unmatched: 11. The CDR3 region is CASSQEGVGGGGSTDTQYF. The DNA for the CDR3 is TGCGCCAGCAGCCAAGAGGGAGTGGGCGGCGGGGGGAGCACAGATACGCAGTATTTT.